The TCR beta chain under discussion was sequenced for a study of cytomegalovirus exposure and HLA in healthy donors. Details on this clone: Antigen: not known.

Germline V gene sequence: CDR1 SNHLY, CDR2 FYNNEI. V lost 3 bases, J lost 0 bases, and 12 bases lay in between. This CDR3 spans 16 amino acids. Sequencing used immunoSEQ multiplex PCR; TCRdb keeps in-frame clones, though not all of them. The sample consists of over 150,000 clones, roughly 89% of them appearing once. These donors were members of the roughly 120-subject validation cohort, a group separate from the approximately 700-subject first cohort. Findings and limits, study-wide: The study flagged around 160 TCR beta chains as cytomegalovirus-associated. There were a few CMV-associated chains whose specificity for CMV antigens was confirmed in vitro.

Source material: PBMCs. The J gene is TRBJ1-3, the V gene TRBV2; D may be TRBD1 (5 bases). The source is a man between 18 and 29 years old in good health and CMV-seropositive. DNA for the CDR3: TGTGCCAGCAGTGATCTGGGGGGGAACTCTGGAAACACCATATATTTT. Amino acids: CASSDLGGNSGNTIYF.